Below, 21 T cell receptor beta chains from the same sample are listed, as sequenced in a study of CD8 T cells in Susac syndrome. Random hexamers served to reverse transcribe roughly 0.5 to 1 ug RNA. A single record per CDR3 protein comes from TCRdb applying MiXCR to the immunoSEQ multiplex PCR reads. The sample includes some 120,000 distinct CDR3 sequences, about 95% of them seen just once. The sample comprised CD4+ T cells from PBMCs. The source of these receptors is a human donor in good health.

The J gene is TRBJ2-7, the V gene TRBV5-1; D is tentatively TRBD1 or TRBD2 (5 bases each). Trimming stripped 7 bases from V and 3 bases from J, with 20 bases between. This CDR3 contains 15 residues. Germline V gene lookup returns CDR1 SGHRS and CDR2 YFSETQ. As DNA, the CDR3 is TGCGCCAGCGTTCAGGGAGAGGGGATCCTCTACGAGCAGTACTTC. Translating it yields CASVQGEGILYEQYF.

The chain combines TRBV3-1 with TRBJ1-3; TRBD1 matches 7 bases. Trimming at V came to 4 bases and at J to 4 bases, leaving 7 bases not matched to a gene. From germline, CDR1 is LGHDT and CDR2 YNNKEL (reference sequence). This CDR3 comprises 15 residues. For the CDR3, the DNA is TGTGCCAGCAGCCTATCTGGGGACAGCGGAAACACCATATATTTT. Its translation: CASSLSGDSGNTIYF.

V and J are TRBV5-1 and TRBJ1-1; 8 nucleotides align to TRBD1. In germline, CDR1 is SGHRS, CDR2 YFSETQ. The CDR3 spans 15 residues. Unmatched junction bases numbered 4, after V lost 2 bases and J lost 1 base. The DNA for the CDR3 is TGCGCCAGCAGCTTATCCGGGACAGGGAACACTGAAGCTTTCTTT. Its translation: CASSLSGTGNTEAFF.

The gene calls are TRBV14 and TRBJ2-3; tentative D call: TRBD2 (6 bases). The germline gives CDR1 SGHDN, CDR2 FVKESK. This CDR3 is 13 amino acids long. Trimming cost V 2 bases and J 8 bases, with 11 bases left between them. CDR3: CASSQQEEGTQYF. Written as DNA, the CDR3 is TGTGCCAGCAGCCAACAGGAGGAGGGTACGCAGTATTTT.

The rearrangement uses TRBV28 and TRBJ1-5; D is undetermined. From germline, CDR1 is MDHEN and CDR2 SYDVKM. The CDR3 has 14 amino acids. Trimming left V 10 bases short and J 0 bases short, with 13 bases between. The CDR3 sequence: CATDRAYSNQPQHF. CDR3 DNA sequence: TGTGCCACCGATAGGGCCTATAGCAATCAGCCCCAGCATTTT.

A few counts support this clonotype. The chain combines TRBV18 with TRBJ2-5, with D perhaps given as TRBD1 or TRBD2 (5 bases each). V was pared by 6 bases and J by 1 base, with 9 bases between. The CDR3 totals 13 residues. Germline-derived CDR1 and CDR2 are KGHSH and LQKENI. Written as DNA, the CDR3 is TGTGCCAGCTCCCCAGGGACCCAAGAGACCCAGTACTTC. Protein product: CASSPGTQETQYF.

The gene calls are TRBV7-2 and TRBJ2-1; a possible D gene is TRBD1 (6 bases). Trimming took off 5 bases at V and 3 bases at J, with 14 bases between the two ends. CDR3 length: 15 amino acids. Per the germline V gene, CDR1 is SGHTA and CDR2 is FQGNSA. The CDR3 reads CASSRQVWGYNEQFF. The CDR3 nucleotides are TGTGCCAGCAGCCGACAGGTGTGGGGCTACAATGAGCAGTTCTTC.

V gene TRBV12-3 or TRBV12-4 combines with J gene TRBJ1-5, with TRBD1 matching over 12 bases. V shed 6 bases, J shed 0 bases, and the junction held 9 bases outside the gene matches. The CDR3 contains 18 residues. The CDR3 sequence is CASRTTGTGGGSNQPQHF. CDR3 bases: TGTGCCAGCAGAACCACCGGGACAGGGGGCGGTAGCAATCAGCCCCAGCATTTT.

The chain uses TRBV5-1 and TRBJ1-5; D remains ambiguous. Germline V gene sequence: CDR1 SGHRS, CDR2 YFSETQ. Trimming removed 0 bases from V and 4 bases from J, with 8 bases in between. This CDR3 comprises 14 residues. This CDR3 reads CASSLGSPNQPQHF. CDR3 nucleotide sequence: TGCGCCAGCAGCTTGGGTTCTCCTAATCAGCCCCAGCATTTT. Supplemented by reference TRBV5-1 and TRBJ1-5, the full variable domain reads KAGVTQTPRYLIKTRGQQVTLSCSPISGHRSVSWYQQTPGQGLQFLFEYFSETQRNKGNFPGRFSGRQFSNSRSEMNVSTLELGDSALYLCASSLGSPNQPQHFGDGTRLSIL.

In DNA form, the CDR3 reads TGCAGCGTTCGCAGGGGTGTCACCGGGGAGCTGTTTTTT. Translation: CSVRRGVTGELFF. The V call is TRBV29-1, the J call TRBJ2-2; possible D gene TRBD1, 6 bases. The CDR3 length is 13 residues. V dropped 5 bases and J dropped 4 bases, with 11 bases sitting between them. Germline CDR1 is SQVTM and CDR2 is ANQGSEA.

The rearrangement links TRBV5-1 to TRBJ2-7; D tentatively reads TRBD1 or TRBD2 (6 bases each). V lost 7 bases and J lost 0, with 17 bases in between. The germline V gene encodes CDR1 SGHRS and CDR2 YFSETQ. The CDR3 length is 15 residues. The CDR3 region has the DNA TGCGCCAGCGGGACCGGGGGCGGGGACTCCTACGAGCAGTACTTC. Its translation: CASGTGGGDSYEQYF.

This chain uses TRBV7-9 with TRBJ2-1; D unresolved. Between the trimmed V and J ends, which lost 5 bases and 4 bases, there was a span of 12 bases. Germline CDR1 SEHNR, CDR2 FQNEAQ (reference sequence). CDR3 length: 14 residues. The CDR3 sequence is CASSPGPLYNEQFF. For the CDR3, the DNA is TGTGCCAGCAGCCCGGGCCCCTTGTACAATGAGCAGTTCTTC.

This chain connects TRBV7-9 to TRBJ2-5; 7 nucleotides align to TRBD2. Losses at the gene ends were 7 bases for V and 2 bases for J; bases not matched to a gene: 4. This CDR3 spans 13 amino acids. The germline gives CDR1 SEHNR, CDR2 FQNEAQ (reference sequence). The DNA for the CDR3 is TGTGCCAGCACTCTCGGGGGGCAAGAGACCCAGTACTTC. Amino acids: CASTLGGQETQYF.

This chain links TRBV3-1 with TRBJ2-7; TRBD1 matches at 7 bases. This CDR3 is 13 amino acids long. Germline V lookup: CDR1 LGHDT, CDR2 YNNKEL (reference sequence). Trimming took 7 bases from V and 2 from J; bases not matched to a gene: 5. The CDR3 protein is CASTPQGAYEQYF. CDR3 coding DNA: TGTGCCAGCACCCCTCAGGGGGCCTACGAGCAGTACTTC.

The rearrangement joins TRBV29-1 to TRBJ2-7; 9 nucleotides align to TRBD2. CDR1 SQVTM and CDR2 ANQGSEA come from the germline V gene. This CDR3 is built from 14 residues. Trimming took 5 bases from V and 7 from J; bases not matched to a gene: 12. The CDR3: CSVRLAGPSNEQYF. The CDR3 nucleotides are TGCAGCGTTCGGCTAGCGGGACCCTCTAATGAGCAGTACTTC.

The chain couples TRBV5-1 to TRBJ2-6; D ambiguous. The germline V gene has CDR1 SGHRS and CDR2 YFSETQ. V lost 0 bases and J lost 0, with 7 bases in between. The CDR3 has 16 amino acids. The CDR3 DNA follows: TGCGCCAGCAGCTTGGGCATGAGCTCTGGGGCCAACGTCCTGACTTTC. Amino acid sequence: CASSLGMSSGANVLTF.

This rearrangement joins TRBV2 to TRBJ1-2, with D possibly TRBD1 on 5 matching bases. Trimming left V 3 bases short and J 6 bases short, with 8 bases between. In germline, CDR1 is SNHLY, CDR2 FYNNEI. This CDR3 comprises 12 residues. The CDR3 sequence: CASSDRGDGYTF. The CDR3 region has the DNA TGTGCCAGCAGTGACCGGGGGGATGGCTACACCTTC.

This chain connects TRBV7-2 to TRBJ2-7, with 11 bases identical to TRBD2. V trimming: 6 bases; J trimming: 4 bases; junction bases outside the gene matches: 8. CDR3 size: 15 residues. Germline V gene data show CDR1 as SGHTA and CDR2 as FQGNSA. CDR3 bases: TGTGCCAGCAGGCTCGGGACTAGCGGTTTATACGAGCAGTACTTC. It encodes CASRLGTSGLYEQYF.

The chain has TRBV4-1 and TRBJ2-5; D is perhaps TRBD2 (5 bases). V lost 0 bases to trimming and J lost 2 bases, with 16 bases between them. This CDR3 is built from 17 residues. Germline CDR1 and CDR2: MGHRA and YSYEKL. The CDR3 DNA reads TGCGCCAGCAGCCAAGATCGGAAAAGCGGATCACAAGAGACCCAGTACTTC. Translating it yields CASSQDRKSGSQETQYF.

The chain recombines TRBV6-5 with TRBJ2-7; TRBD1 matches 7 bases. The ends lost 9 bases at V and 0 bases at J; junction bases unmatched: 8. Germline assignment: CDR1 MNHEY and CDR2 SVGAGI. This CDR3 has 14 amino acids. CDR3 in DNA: TGTGCCAGACCCCCGGGACAGACCTCCTACGAGCAGTACTTC. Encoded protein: CARPPGQTSYEQYF.

The CDR3 DNA is TGTGCTAGTGGATACCGCACAGATACGCAGTATTTT. The encoded protein is CASGYRTDTQYF. The genes are TRBV12-5 and TRBJ2-3; no definite D call. The CDR3 sequence is 12 residues long. CDR1 LGHNT and CDR2 FRNRAP come from the germline V gene. V was shortened by 6 bases and J by 1 base, with 5 bases between the two germline ends.